Following are 21 T cell receptor beta chains from one sample sequenced in a study of blood T cell repertoires in COVID-19. Method: immunoSEQ multiplex PCR; TCRdb's copy keeps in-frame clones and lacks some. Found here are 300,000 to 350,000 clones, more than 70% of them singletons; the top ten hold around 7.9%. Sequencing was done on a sample of peripheral blood. These receptor sequences come from a woman aged 65 to 85 with COVID-19, enrolled during active disease.

The chain links TRBV21-1 to TRBJ2-2; TRBD1, the table's D call, lacks a check against the DNA. TRBV21-1 is deemed a pseudogene. The CDR3 loop spans 15 amino acids. Here the CDR3 reads CASSRGRGPTGELFF. In nucleotides, the CDR3 is TGTGCCAGCAGCAGGGGCAGGGGCCCCACCGGGGAGCTGTTTTTT.

This clone has only one observation. The CDR3 DNA reads TGTGCCAGCAGCTCCCAGACCGGGGGAAATTCACCCCTCCACTTT. The encoded protein is CASSSQTGGNSPLHF. The V call is TRBV7-2, the J call TRBJ1-6; TRBD1 might be the D (5 bases). Germline V gene lookup returns CDR1 SGHTA and CDR2 FQGNSA. CDR3 size: 15 residues. V gave up 4 bases and J gave up 7 bases, with 14 bases separating them.

V and J are TRBV7-8 and TRBJ1-6, with 7 bases aligning to TRBD1. Germline V gene lookup returns CDR1 SGHVS and CDR2 FQNEAQ. CDR3 size: 13 residues. V was pared by 4 bases and J by 10 bases, with 4 bases of the junction left unmatched. CDR3 sequence reads: CASSWGQLSPLHF. DNA of the CDR3: TGTGCCAGCAGCTGGGGACAGCTGTCACCCCTCCACTTT. The whole variable domain, remainder taken from reference TRBV7-8 and TRBJ1-6, is GAGVSQSPRYKVAKRGQDVALRCDPISGHVSLFWYQQALGQGPEFLTYFQNEAQLDKSGLPSDRFFAERPEGSVSTLKIQRTQQEDSAVYLCASSWGQLSPLHFGNGTRLTVT.

This clone was picked up a small number of times. The chain is built from TRBV28 and TRBJ2-4, with 11 bases identical to TRBD2. The junction had 5 bases not matched to a gene; V was cut back by 6 bases and J by 7 bases. From germline, CDR1 is MDHEN and CDR2 SYDVKM. The CDR3 length is 14 residues. The CDR3 region is CASRPGLAGNIQYF. CDR3 sequence (DNA): TGTGCCAGCAGACCCGGACTAGCGGGTAACATTCAGTACTTC.

The chain has TRBV28 and TRBJ1-2; D might be TRBD1 (6 bases). The germline gives CDR1 MDHEN, CDR2 SYDVKM. The CDR3 contains 15 residues. V lost 11 bases to trimming and J lost 3 bases, with 22 bases between them. CDR3 in DNA: TGTGCCGCAAAGGGTAATAAAGAGGGGGACTATGGCTACACCTTC. Its protein is CAAKGNKEGDYGYTF.

The chain couples TRBV7-2 to TRBJ1-3; 8 bases map to TRBD1. V gave up 5 bases and J gave up 2 bases; unmatched junction bases: 5. The length of the CDR3 is 15 residues. Germline V lookup: CDR1 SGHTA, CDR2 FQGNSA. CDR3 sequence (DNA): TGTGCCAGCAGCCTCAGCAGGGGGCCTGGAAACACCATATATTTT. Protein sequence: CASSLSRGPGNTIYF.

The chain joins TRBV19 to TRBJ2-3; the match to TRBD2 covers 12 bases. Germline loops: CDR1 LNHDA, CDR2 SQIVND (reference sequence). V trimming: 4 bases; J trimming: 6 bases; junction bases outside the gene matches: 14. The CDR3 is made up of 18 amino acids. CDR3 sequence (DNA): TGTGCCAGTAGTACCGGACAAACTAGCGGGGGGCCGAGGGATACGCAGTATTTT. Translated, it gives CASSTGQTSGGPRDTQYF.

The chain joins TRBV6-5 to TRBJ1-1, with TRBD1 as a possible D gene (5 bases). Trimming pared 7 bases from V and 2 bases from J, leaving 14 bases between. The CDR3 has 14 amino acids. Looked up from germline, CDR1 is MNHEY and CDR2 is SVGAGI. The CDR3 spells CASTIGRGNTEAFF. For the CDR3, the DNA is TGTGCCAGCACTATAGGGAGGGGTAACACTGAAGCTTTCTTT.

This clone was seen more than once but under ten times. V usage is TRBV2 and J usage is TRBJ2-7; D is unresolved. The V and J ends lost 1 base and 4 bases respectively, with 8 bases between them. Germline CDR1 and CDR2: SNHLY and FYNNEI. The CDR3 has 13 residues. The CDR3 loop reads CASSEDYRYEQYF. Written as DNA, the CDR3 is TGTGCCAGCAGTGAAGACTATCGTTACGAGCAGTACTTC.

The chain joins TRBV11-2 to TRBJ2-1; 7 nucleotides align to TRBD1. CDR1 and CDR2 (germline): SGHAT, FQNNGV. Losses at the gene ends were 5 bases for V and 4 bases for J; bases not matched to a gene: 5. The CDR3 is 14 amino acids. The CDR3: CASSPRDSYNEQFF. The CDR3 bases are TGTGCCAGCAGCCCCCGGGACAGTTACAATGAGCAGTTCTTC.

This chain links TRBV6-2 or TRBV6-3 with TRBJ1-3; tentatively, D is TRBD1 (6 bases). Trimming removed 4 bases at V and 7 bases at J, with 17 bases between. CDR1 and CDR2 (germline): MNHEY, SVGEGT. The CDR3 loop spans 15 amino acids. CDR3 sequence reads: CASSSGGAKRNTIYF. The CDR3 bases are TGTGCCAGCAGTTCCGGGGGGGCGAAACGGAACACCATATATTTT.

A few counts support this clone. One end of the junction does not line up with germline, which may come from a read error. This sequence joins TRBV6-1 and TRBJ1-1; D not certain. The CDR3 is made up of 15 amino acids. CDR1 is MNHNS and CDR2 is SASEGT in the germline V gene. The CDR3 reads CASSEWGGANPRRTF. The CDR3 DNA follows: TGTGCCAGCAGTGAATGGGGAGGCGCGAACCCCCGTCGAACTTTT.

Here the CDR3 DNA reads TGTGCCACCCAACCCGTAGCGGGGGTAAAGACAGATACGCAGTATTTT. Translating it yields CATQPVAGVKTDTQYF. The gene calls are TRBV2 and TRBJ2-3, with 9 bases identical to TRBD2. The CDR3 covers 16 residues. Germline V CDR1 and CDR2: SNHLY, FYNNEI. Trimming at V came to 10 bases and at J to 3 bases, leaving 14 bases not matched to a gene.

This clone was recorded many times. The genes are TRBV19 and TRBJ2-3, with a tentative D call TRBD1 (5 bases). Looked up from germline, CDR1 is LNHDA and CDR2 is SQIVND (reference sequence). Deletions cut 3 bases from V and 5 bases from J, with 21 bases between. The CDR3 is 17 residues long. This CDR3 is CASSMQGALEAVDTQYF. The CDR3 nucleotides read TGTGCCAGTAGTATGCAAGGGGCTCTCGAGGCCGTAGATACGCAGTATTTT.

The chain carries TRBV6-5 and TRBJ1-6; 9 positions agree with TRBD1. The CDR3 contains 14 residues. The junction had 6 bases not matched to a gene; V was cut back by 8 bases and J by 7 bases. Germline loops: CDR1 MNHEY, CDR2 SVGAGI. The CDR3 region has the DNA TGTGCCAGCCTGGGACAGGGTAGGAATTCACCCCTCCACTTT. Its protein is CASLGQGRNSPLHF.

V and J are TRBV7-7 and TRBJ2-2, with D possibly being TRBD2 (6 bases). CDR1 and CDR2 (germline): SSHAT, FNYEAQ (reference sequence). This CDR3 contains 18 residues. The V end was cut by 3 bases, the J end by 2 bases, with 19 bases between. The CDR3 bases are TGTGCCAGCAGCTTTTCCCCCCCGATGGGAGGAAACACCGGGGAGCTGTTTTTT. Translating gives CASSFSPPMGGNTGELFF.

V gene TRBV19 combines with J gene TRBJ2-7; D might be TRBD1 (6 bases). This CDR3 is 16 amino acids long. Trimming took 6 bases from V and 5 from J, leaving 23 bases between them. Germline V gene sequence: CDR1 LNHDA, CDR2 SQIVND (reference sequence). The CDR3 here is CASSVKLQGLHHEQYF. The CDR3 DNA follows: TGTGCCAGTAGCGTAAAATTACAGGGCCTTCACCACGAGCAGTACTTC. The full variable domain, completed using reference TRBV19 and TRBJ2-7, is DGGITQSPKYLFRKEGQNVTLSCEQNLNHDAMYWYRQDPGQGLRLIYYSQIVNDFQKGDIAEGYSVSREKKESFPLTVTSAQKNPTAFYLCASSVKLQGLHHEQYFGPGTRLTVT.

The chain uses TRBV19 and TRBJ2-7; 9 bases are a match to TRBD2. CDR1 LNHDA and CDR2 SQIVND come from the germline V gene (reference sequence). The ends lost 1 base at V and 4 bases at J; junction bases unmatched: 5. This CDR3 is 15 amino acids long. The CDR3 loop reads CASSIVASGAYEQYF. The CDR3 DNA reads as TGTGCCAGTAGTATAGTGGCTAGCGGGGCATACGAGCAGTACTTC.

The chain employs TRBV7-2 and TRBJ1-5, with D perhaps TRBD1 (5 bases). Deletions cut 3 bases from V and 6 bases from J, with 12 bases between. The CDR3 totals 14 residues. Germline V lookup: CDR1 SGHTA, CDR2 FQGNSA. This CDR3 is CASSLDRTFQPQHF. The DNA of the CDR3 is TGTGCCAGCAGCTTGGATCGGACATTTCAGCCCCAGCATTTT.

The chain uses TRBV7-6 and TRBJ2-5; 8 bases map to TRBD1. Germline V lookup: CDR1 SGHVS, CDR2 FNYEAQ. The length of the CDR3 is 15 residues. The junction had 9 bases not matched to a gene; V was cut back by 5 bases and J by 4 bases. CDR3 nucleotide sequence: TGTGCCAGCAGCGTGGACAGGGAGTGGAGAGAGACCCAGTACTTC. It encodes CASSVDREWRETQYF.

This clone has just a few counts. This chain connects TRBV30 to TRBJ1-1; the D gene is possibly TRBD1 (5 bases). Trimming stripped 0 bases from V and 3 bases from J, with 8 bases between. Germline values: CDR1 GTSNPN, CDR2 SVGIG (reference sequence). This CDR3 comprises 13 residues. This chain's CDR3 is CAWSVRGDTEAFF. The CDR3 DNA is TGTGCCTGGAGTGTACGGGGGGACACTGAAGCTTTCTTT. The full variable domain, its missing parts supplied by reference TRBV30 and TRBJ1-1, is SQTIHQWPATLVQPVGSPLSLECTVEGTSNPNLYWYRQAAGRGLQLLFYSVGIGQISSEVPQNLSASRPQDRQFILSSKKLLLSDSGFYLCAWSVRGDTEAFFGQGTRLTVV.